This TCR beta chain was recorded in a study of beta chain features in type 1 diabetes. Whole-study findings and limits: Moderate but significant shortening of TCRB CDR3s was recorded in all four CD4+ subsets from Type 1 diabetes patients.

The trim removed 9 bases at V and 2 bases at J, leaving 4 bases unmatched. In germline, CDR1 is SNHLY, CDR2 FYNNEI. CDR3 length: 14 residues. Note on this clone: The target antigen is unknown. The identical CDR3 is also encoded by other nucleotide sequences in the sample.

The entirety of the isolated RNA underwent reverse transcription, so expressed TCRB transcripts were sequenced. Sequenced by immunoSEQ multiplex PCR; TCRdb stores in-frame clones only, minus some. The repertoire holds 600,000 to 750,000 clones, with 9.5% to 15% as singletons. What was sequenced was naive CD4+ T cells from blood. The chain joins TRBV2 to TRBJ1-5; 10 nucleotides align to TRBD1. This clonotype originated in a man aged 25 to 45 with type 1 diabetes. The chain's CDR3 is CASTGTGGNQPQHF. In nucleotides, the CDR3 is TGTGCCAGTACCGGGACAGGGGGCAATCAGCCCCAGCATTTT.